A selection of T cell receptor beta chains follows, all from one sample in a study of T cell responses to AZD1222 COVID-19 vaccine. Using immunoSEQ multiplex PCR, the repertoire was profiled, and TCRdb retains in-frame clones only, with some absent. This sample has over 85,000 clones, with roughly 92% found just once. The material was peripheral blood, obtained 28 days after the second AZD1222 dose. Source of these receptors: an adult who received the AZD1222 COVID-19 vaccine. Both conserved end residues are part of each CDR3. The D gene is left open where the match is weak. The size field is filled for only some rows; it gives once, few, many or a size class.

CASSSRGRNYGYTF TGTGCCAGCAGTTCCAGGGGCCGTAACTATGGCTACACCTTC TRBJ1-2 . TRBV27 .
CASSLVRSYGYTF TGTGCCAGCAGCTTAGTCAGAAGCTATGGCTACACCTTC TRBJ1-2 . TRBV7-2 .
CASSSLAVTQYF TGTGCCAGCAGCTCCTTAGCAGTTACGCAGTATTTT TRBJ2-3 . TRBV5-6 .
CACDQGDLVETQYF TGTGCCTGTGACCAGGGGGATCTAGTGGAGACCCAGTACTTC TRBJ2-5 . TRBV30 TRBD1
CASRKRTPGNTIYF TGTGCCAGCAGGAAACGGACTCCTGGAAACACCATATATTTT TRBJ1-3 . TRBV6-4 .
CASSRGQGTGTDTQYF TGTGCCAGCAGCCGGGGACAGGGGACGGGCACAGATACGCAGTATTTT TRBJ2-3 . TRBV16 TRBD1
CSVAGGAVLYNEQFF TGCAGCGTTGCCGGGGGAGCGGTTCTGTACAATGAGCAGTTCTTC TRBJ2-1 few TRBV29-1 .
CAIKASGSSYEQYF TGTGCCATCAAGGCTAGCGGGAGCTCCTACGAGCAGTACTTC TRBJ2-7 . TRBV10-3 TRBD2
CASSPTTDRLRRYGYTF TGTGCCAGCAGCCCTACTACGGACAGGCTCAGGAGGTATGGCTACACCTTC TRBJ1-2 . TRBV7-9 TRBD1
CASSHRTDYEQYF TGCGCCAGCAGCCACCGGACGGATTACGAGCAGTACTTC TRBJ2-7 . TRBV4-3 .
CASSSLGTSGDLYEQYF TGTGCCAGCAGTTCCTTGGGGACTAGCGGGGATCTCTACGAGCAGTACTTC TRBJ2-7 . TRBV27 TRBD2
CASSPGRGLLTDTQYF TGCGCCAGCAGCCCCGGAAGGGGGCTTCTCACAGATACGCAGTATTTT TRBJ2-3 . TRBV5-1 TRBD1
CASSQDRSLKGYTF TGCGCCAGCAGCCAAGACCGCAGTCTGAAGGGCTACACCTTC TRBJ1-2 . TRBV4-1 .
CASSLALDYGYTF TGCGCCAGCAGCTTGGCCTTAGACTATGGCTACACCTTC TRBJ1-2 . TRBV5-1 .
CASSQDFQNSYNSPLHF TGTGCCAGCAGCCAAGATTTTCAGAACTCCTATAATTCACCCCTCCACTTT TRBJ1-6 few TRBV14 .
CASSQSRAYEQYF TGCGCCAGCAGCCAATCTCGGGCCTACGAGCAGTACTTC TRBJ2-7 . TRBV4-3 .
CASSSTGARGYTF TGTGCCAGCAGTTCGACAGGGGCCAGGGGCTACACCTTC TRBJ1-2 . TRBV12-3/TRBV12-4 TRBD1
CASSGADSPLHF TGCGCCAGCAGTGGGGCCGATTCACCCCTCCACTTT TRBJ1-6 . TRBV10-1 .
CASSPSENYGYTF TGCGCCAGCAGCCCCTCGGAAAACTATGGCTACACCTTC TRBJ1-2 . TRBV5-1 .
CASSLNTGELFF TGTGCCAGCAGCTTAAACACCGGGGAGCTGTTTTTT TRBJ2-2 . TRBV7-2 .